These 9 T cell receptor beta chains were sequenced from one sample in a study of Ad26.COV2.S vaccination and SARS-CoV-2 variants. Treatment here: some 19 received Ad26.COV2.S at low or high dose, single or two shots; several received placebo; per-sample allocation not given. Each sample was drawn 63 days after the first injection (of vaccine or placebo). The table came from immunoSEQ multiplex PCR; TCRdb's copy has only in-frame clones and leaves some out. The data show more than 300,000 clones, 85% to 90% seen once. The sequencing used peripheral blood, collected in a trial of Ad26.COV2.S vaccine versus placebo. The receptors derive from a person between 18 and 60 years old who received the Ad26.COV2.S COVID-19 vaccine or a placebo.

The CDR3, as DNA: TGTGCCTGGAGTGTCGGTTTTGTGGGGGACCGCTTCTCTGGGGCCAACGTCCTGACTTTC. It is translated as CAWSVGFVGDRFSGANVLTF. The chain recombines TRBV30 with TRBJ2-6, with D perhaps assigned TRBD1 or TRBD2 (5 bases each). V lost 0 bases and J 0 bases, leaving 21 bases between the germline ends. CDR1 is GTSNPN, CDR2 SVGIG, per germline (reference sequence). The CDR3 has 20 residues. Full variable domain (rest looked up from reference TRBV30 and TRBJ2-6): SQTIHQWPATLVQPVGSPLSLECTVEGTSNPNLYWYRQAAGRGLQLLFYSVGIGQISSEVPQNLSASRPQDRQFILSSKKLLLSDSGFYLCAWSVGFVGDRFSGANVLTFGAGSRLTVL.

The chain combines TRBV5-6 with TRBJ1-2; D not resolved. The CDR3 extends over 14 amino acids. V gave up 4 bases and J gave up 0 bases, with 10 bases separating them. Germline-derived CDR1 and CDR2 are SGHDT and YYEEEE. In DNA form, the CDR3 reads TGTGCCAGCAGCCAAGGCCCGGCTAACTATGGCTACACCTTC. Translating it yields CASSQGPANYGYTF.

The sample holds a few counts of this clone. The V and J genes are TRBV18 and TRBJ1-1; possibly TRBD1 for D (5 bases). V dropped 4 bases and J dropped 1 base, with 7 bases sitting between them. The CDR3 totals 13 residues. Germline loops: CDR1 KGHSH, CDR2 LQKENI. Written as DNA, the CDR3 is TGTGCCAGCTCACGCGGACAGAACACTGAAGCTTTCTTT. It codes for CASSRGQNTEAFF.

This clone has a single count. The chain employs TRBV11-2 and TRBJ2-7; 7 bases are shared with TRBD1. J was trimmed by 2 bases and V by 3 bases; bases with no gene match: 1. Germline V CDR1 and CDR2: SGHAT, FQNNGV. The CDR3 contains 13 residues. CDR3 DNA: TGTGCCAGCAGCTTCGGACAGGCCTACGAGCAGTACTTC. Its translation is CASSFGQAYEQYF.

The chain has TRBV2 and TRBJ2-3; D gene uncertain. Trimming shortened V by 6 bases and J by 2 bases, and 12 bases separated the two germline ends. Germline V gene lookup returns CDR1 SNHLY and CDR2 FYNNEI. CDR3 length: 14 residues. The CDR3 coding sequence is TGTGCCAGCAGGCCGACCCAACACACAGATACGCAGTATTTT. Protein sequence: CASRPTQHTDTQYF.

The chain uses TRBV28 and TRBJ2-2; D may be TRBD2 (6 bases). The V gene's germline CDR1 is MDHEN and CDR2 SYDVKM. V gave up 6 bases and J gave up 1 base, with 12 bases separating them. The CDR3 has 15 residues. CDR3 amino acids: CASRPPGLNTGELFF. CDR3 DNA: TGTGCCAGCAGGCCACCGGGACTGAACACCGGGGAGCTGTTTTTT.

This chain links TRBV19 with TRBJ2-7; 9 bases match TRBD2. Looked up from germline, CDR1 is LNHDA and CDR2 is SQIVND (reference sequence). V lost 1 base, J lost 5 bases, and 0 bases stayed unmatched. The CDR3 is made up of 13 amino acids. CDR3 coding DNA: TGTGCCAGTAGTATAGGACTAGCGGACGAGCAGTACTTC. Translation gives CASSIGLADEQYF.

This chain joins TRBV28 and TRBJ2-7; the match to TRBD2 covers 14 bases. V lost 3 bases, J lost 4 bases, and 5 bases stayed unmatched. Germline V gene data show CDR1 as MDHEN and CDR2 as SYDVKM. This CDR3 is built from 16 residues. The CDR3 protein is CASSFPRLAGGYEQYF. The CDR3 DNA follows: TGTGCCAGCAGTTTCCCCCGACTAGCGGGAGGGTACGAGCAGTACTTC.

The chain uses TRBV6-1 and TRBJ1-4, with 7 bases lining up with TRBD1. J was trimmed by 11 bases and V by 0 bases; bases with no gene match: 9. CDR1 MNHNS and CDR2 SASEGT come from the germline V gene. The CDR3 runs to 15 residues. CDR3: CASSEAIDRAEKLFF. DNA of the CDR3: TGTGCCAGCAGTGAAGCTATCGACAGGGCGGAGAAACTGTTTTTT.